A selection of T cell receptor beta chains follows, all from one sample in a study of blood T cell repertoires in COVID-19. Assay used: immunoSEQ multiplex PCR; TCRdb lists only in-frame clones, some missing. The data hold approximately 250,000 clones, with around 84% observed a single time. Material: PBMCs or T cells enriched from blood (not recorded which). The receptors originated from a young man with acute COVID-19. Both conserved end residues are part of each CDR3. The order of the fields is J gene, V gene, clone size, D gene, CDR3 protein, CDR3 DNA. A D gene is named only where the DNA matches it firmly. Some rows have no size entry. The others give once, few or many, or a class for an expanded clone.

J gene: TRBJ2-5; V gene: TRBV7-9; clone size: NA; D gene: NA; CDR3 protein: CASSLVAGVQETQYF; CDR3 DNA: TGTGCCAGCAGCTTAGTTGCGGGCGTCCAAGAGACCCAGTACTTC
J gene: TRBJ2-2; V gene: TRBV5-4; clone size: NA; D gene: TRBD1; CDR3 protein: CASSLFHWGQGGTGELFF; CDR3 DNA: TGTGCCAGCAGCCTATTCCATTGGGGACAGGGTGGAACCGGGGAGCTGTTTTTT
J gene: TRBJ2-5; V gene: TRBV27; clone size: NA; D gene: NA; CDR3 protein: CASSSYVGGTQYF; CDR3 DNA: TGTGCCAGCAGTTCCTACGTGGGAGGGACCCAGTACTTC
J gene: TRBJ2-2; V gene: TRBV28; clone size: NA; D gene: NA; CDR3 protein: CASRPWSPAGELFF; CDR3 DNA: TGTGCCAGCAGGCCCTGGTCGCCGGCCGGGGAGCTGTTTTTT
J gene: TRBJ1-3; V gene: TRBV2; clone size: NA; D gene: NA; CDR3 protein: CASSEWQGSGNTIYF; CDR3 DNA: TGTGCCAGCAGTGAATGGCAGGGCTCTGGAAACACCATATATTTT
J gene: TRBJ1-2; V gene: TRBV28; clone size: NA; D gene: TRBD1; CDR3 protein: CASSSRTGPYGYTF; CDR3 DNA: TGTGCCAGCAGTTCCCGGACAGGGCCCTATGGCTACACCTTC
J gene: TRBJ1-1; V gene: TRBV10-3; clone size: NA; D gene: NA; CDR3 protein: CAIRDRKKNTEAFF; CDR3 DNA: TGTGCCATCAGGGACAGAAAAAAGAACACTGAAGCTTTCTTT
J gene: TRBJ2-1; V gene: TRBV7-6; clone size: once; D gene: NA; CDR3 protein: CASSSREDEQFF; CDR3 DNA: TGTGCCAGCAGCTCCAGGGAGGATGAGCAGTTCTTC
J gene: TRBJ2-5; V gene: TRBV15; clone size: NA; D gene: TRBD2; CDR3 protein: CATSRTGTREETQYF; CDR3 DNA: TGTGCCACCAGCAGAACCGGGACTAGGGAAGAGACCCAGTACTTC
J gene: TRBJ1-5; V gene: TRBV5-4; clone size: NA; D gene: TRBD1; CDR3 protein: CASSRDRDQPQHF; CDR3 DNA: TGTGCCAGCAGCCGGGACAGGGATCAGCCCCAGCATTTT
J gene: TRBJ1-4; V gene: TRBV25-1; clone size: NA; D gene: TRBD1; CDR3 protein: CASSAQGTGKGEKLFF; CDR3 DNA: TGTGCCAGCAGTGCGCAAGGGACAGGGAAGGGTGAAAAACTGTTTTTT
J gene: TRBJ1-1; V gene: TRBV20-1; clone size: once; D gene: NA; CDR3 protein: CSASWGRDTEAFF; CDR3 DNA: TGCAGTGCTAGTTGGGGCAGGGACACTGAAGCTTTCTTT
J gene: TRBJ1-2; V gene: TRBV5-1; clone size: NA; D gene: NA; CDR3 protein: CASSPRTDNYGYTF; CDR3 DNA: TGCGCCAGCAGCCCGCGGACAGATAACTATGGCTACACCTTC
J gene: TRBJ1-2; V gene: TRBV28; clone size: once; D gene: NA; CDR3 protein: CASSRGNYGYTF; CDR3 DNA: TGTGCCAGCAGTCGAGGAAACTATGGCTACACCTTC
J gene: TRBJ1-4; V gene: TRBV24-1; clone size: NA; D gene: TRBD1; CDR3 protein: CATSDPSTGANEKLFF; CDR3 DNA: TGTGCCACCAGTGACCCCTCGACAGGGGCTAATGAAAAACTGTTTTTT
J gene: TRBJ1-3; V gene: TRBV9; clone size: NA; D gene: NA; CDR3 protein: CASSAEGSGSGNTIYF; CDR3 DNA: TGTGCCAGCAGCGCCGAAGGTAGCGGGTCGGGAAACACCATATATTTT
J gene: TRBJ1-1; V gene: TRBV6-4; clone size: NA; D gene: NA; CDR3 protein: CASSDSGEGVAFF; CDR3 DNA: TGTGCCAGCAGTGACTCCGGGGAAGGAGTAGCTTTCTTT
J gene: TRBJ1-4; V gene: TRBV27; clone size: NA; D gene: NA; CDR3 protein: CASSVWPGEKLFF; CDR3 DNA: TGTGCCAGCAGTGTATGGCCTGGTGAAAAACTGTTTTTT
J gene: TRBJ1-1; V gene: TRBV13; clone size: NA; D gene: NA; CDR3 protein: CASSLEIGSAEAFF; CDR3 DNA: TGTGCCAGCAGCTTAGAAATTGGAAGCGCTGAAGCTTTCTTT
J gene: TRBJ1-4; V gene: TRBV30; clone size: NA; D gene: NA; CDR3 protein: CAWSKPGPNEKLFF; CDR3 DNA: TGTGCCTGGAGTAAGCCAGGCCCTAATGAAAAACTGTTTTTT
J gene: TRBJ1-1; V gene: TRBV19; clone size: few; D gene: NA; CDR3 protein: CASLGRSNTEAFF; CDR3 DNA: TGTGCCAGCTTAGGGAGATCCAACACTGAAGCTTTCTTT
J gene: TRBJ1-5; V gene: TRBV6-5; clone size: NA; D gene: TRBD1; CDR3 protein: CASRRQGSGNQPQHF; CDR3 DNA: TGTGCCAGCAGACGACAGGGATCGGGCAATCAGCCCCAGCATTTT
J gene: TRBJ2-3; V gene: TRBV5-1; clone size: NA; D gene: NA; CDR3 protein: CASSLGGASTDTQYF; CDR3 DNA: TGCGCCAGCAGCCTCGGGGGAGCGAGCACAGATACGCAGTATTTT
J gene: TRBJ1-2; V gene: TRBV5-1; clone size: NA; D gene: NA; CDR3 protein: CASSASGRTYGYTF; CDR3 DNA: TGTGCCAGCAGTGCTTCGGGCCGGACTTATGGCTACACCTTC
J gene: TRBJ1-2; V gene: TRBV18; clone size: NA; D gene: TRBD1; CDR3 protein: CASSPGGTGAYGYTF; CDR3 DNA: TGTGCCAGCTCTCCGGGCGGGACAGGGGCCTATGGCTACACCTTC
J gene: TRBJ1-3; V gene: TRBV28; clone size: NA; D gene: NA; CDR3 protein: CASSTSGVGGNTIYF; CDR3 DNA: TGTGCCAGTTCGACGAGCGGGGTAGGTGGAAACACCATATATTTT
J gene: TRBJ2-5; V gene: TRBV24-1; clone size: NA; D gene: TRBD2; CDR3 protein: CATSGPAGSRETQYF; CDR3 DNA: TGTGCCACCAGTGGTCCAGCGGGGAGTAGAGAGACCCAGTACTTC
J gene: TRBJ2-1; V gene: TRBV5-4; clone size: NA; D gene: TRBD2; CDR3 protein: CASSLVGGSRNNEQFF; CDR3 DNA: TGTGCCAGCAGCTTGGTGGGCGGGAGTAGGAACAATGAGCAGTTCTTC
J gene: TRBJ1-2; V gene: TRBV14; clone size: NA; D gene: NA; CDR3 protein: CASSPLVGGYGYTF; CDR3 DNA: TGTGCCAGCAGCCCCCTTGTGGGGGGGTATGGCTACACCTTC
J gene: TRBJ1-2; V gene: TRBV10-1; clone size: NA; D gene: TRBD1; CDR3 protein: CASSYDRAYGYTF; CDR3 DNA: TGCGCCAGCAGCTACGACAGGGCCTATGGCTACACCTTC
J gene: TRBJ1-2; V gene: TRBV18; clone size: NA; D gene: TRBD1; CDR3 protein: CASSTNPGQGYGYTF; CDR3 DNA: TGTGCCAGCTCGACGAATCCGGGACAGGGCTATGGCTACACCTTC
J gene: TRBJ2-1; V gene: TRBV7-9; clone size: NA; D gene: NA; CDR3 protein: CASSLRFGAGDNEQFF; CDR3 DNA: TGTGCCAGCAGCTTGCGATTTGGCGCAGGGGACAATGAGCAGTTCTTC
J gene: TRBJ1-4; V gene: TRBV28; clone size: NA; D gene: TRBD1; CDR3 protein: CASSSSGTGRTNEKLFF; CDR3 DNA: TGTGCCAGCAGTTCATCCGGGACAGGGCGAACTAATGAAAAACTGTTTTTT
J gene: TRBJ2-1; V gene: TRBV13; clone size: NA; D gene: NA; CDR3 protein: CASSLLSGYNEQFF; CDR3 DNA: TGTGCCAGCAGCTTGCTTAGCGGTTACAATGAGCAGTTCTTC
J gene: TRBJ2-1; V gene: TRBV29-1; clone size: NA; D gene: TRBD2; CDR3 protein: CSVGLAGWSEQFF; CDR3 DNA: TGCAGCGTTGGACTAGCGGGATGGTCGGAGCAGTTCTTC
J gene: TRBJ1-1; V gene: TRBV12-3/TRBV12-4; clone size: NA; D gene: NA; CDR3 protein: CASSPLGGTEAFF; CDR3 DNA: TGTGCCAGCAGCCCCCTGGGGGGGACTGAAGCTTTCTTT
J gene: TRBJ2-1; V gene: TRBV6-5; clone size: NA; D gene: TRBD1; CDR3 protein: CASSPDRSSYNEQFF; CDR3 DNA: TGTGCCAGCAGTCCGGACAGGAGCTCCTACAATGAGCAGTTCTTC
J gene: TRBJ1-2; V gene: TRBV29-1; clone size: NA; D gene: NA; CDR3 protein: CSVDQGRYTF; CDR3 DNA: TGCAGCGTTGATCAGGGCCGCTACACCTTC
J gene: TRBJ2-2; V gene: TRBV18; clone size: NA; D gene: NA; CDR3 protein: CASSPSAPAGTGELFF; CDR3 DNA: TGTGCCAGCTCACCAAGTGCGCCGGCGGGCACCGGGGAGCTGTTTTTT
J gene: TRBJ2-3; V gene: TRBV7-3; clone size: NA; D gene: TRBD2; CDR3 protein: CASRYTSGRTDTQYF; CDR3 DNA: TGTGCCAGCAGGTACACTAGCGGGAGAACAGATACGCAGTATTTT
J gene: TRBJ2-1; V gene: TRBV9; clone size: NA; D gene: NA; CDR3 protein: CASSLAGGLGEQFF; CDR3 DNA: TGTGCCAGCAGTCTGGCGGGTGGGCTCGGTGAGCAGTTCTTC
J gene: TRBJ1-2; V gene: TRBV28; clone size: NA; D gene: TRBD1; CDR3 protein: CASSQGGNYGYTF; CDR3 DNA: TGTGCCAGCAGTCAGGGGGGTAACTATGGCTACACCTTC
J gene: TRBJ1-1; V gene: TRBV12-3/TRBV12-4; clone size: NA; D gene: NA; CDR3 protein: CASGRNTEAFF; CDR3 DNA: TGTGCCAGCGGGAGGAACACTGAAGCTTTCTTT
J gene: TRBJ2-1; V gene: TRBV5-1; clone size: NA; D gene: TRBD1; CDR3 protein: CASSPGQGYNEQFF; CDR3 DNA: TGCGCCAGCAGCCCGGGACAGGGCTACAATGAGCAGTTCTTC
J gene: TRBJ1-5; V gene: TRBV27; clone size: few; D gene: TRBD1; CDR3 protein: CASRYTGGSGNQPQHF; CDR3 DNA: TGTGCCAGCAGATACACAGGGGGCTCGGGCAATCAGCCCCAGCATTTT
J gene: TRBJ1-1; V gene: TRBV5-6; clone size: NA; D gene: TRBD1; CDR3 protein: CASSSGQVRMNTEAFF; CDR3 DNA: TGTGCCAGCAGCAGTGGACAGGTCCGCATGAACACTGAAGCTTTCTTT
J gene: TRBJ1-1; V gene: TRBV29-1; clone size: once; D gene: TRBD1; CDR3 protein: CSVKPGGTANGEAFF; CDR3 DNA: TGCAGCGTAAAACCCGGAGGGACAGCTAACGGGGAAGCTTTCTTT
J gene: TRBJ1-1; V gene: TRBV10-3; clone size: NA; D gene: NA; CDR3 protein: CAISGGGYGAIEAFF; CDR3 DNA: TGTGCCATCAGTGGAGGGGGTTACGGTGCAATCGAAGCTTTCTTT
J gene: TRBJ1-6; V gene: TRBV2; clone size: NA; D gene: TRBD1; CDR3 protein: CASKGQGSSPLHF; CDR3 DNA: TGTGCCAGCAAAGGACAGGGCAGCTCACCCCTCCACTTT
J gene: TRBJ2-1; V gene: TRBV6-6; clone size: NA; D gene: TRBD2; CDR3 protein: CASSITSEIYNEQFF; CDR3 DNA: TGTGCCAGCAGTATAACTAGCGAGATCTACAATGAGCAGTTCTTC
J gene: TRBJ2-2; V gene: TRBV9; clone size: many; D gene: NA; CDR3 protein: CASSVAAANTGELFF; CDR3 DNA: TGTGCCAGCAGCGTAGCTGCGGCGAACACCGGGGAGCTGTTTTTT
J gene: TRBJ2-2; V gene: TRBV3-1/TRBV3-2; clone size: once; D gene: TRBD2; CDR3 protein: CASSRGLAGGGGELFF; CDR3 DNA: TGTGCCAGCAGCCGGGGACTAGCGGGAGGAGGCGGGGAGCTGTTTTTT
J gene: TRBJ1-1; V gene: TRBV6-4; clone size: NA; D gene: NA; CDR3 protein: CASSDSGTPTEAFF; CDR3 DNA: TGTGCCAGCAGTGACTCGGGGACTCCCACTGAAGCTTTCTTT
J gene: TRBJ2-3; V gene: TRBV5-1; clone size: NA; D gene: NA; CDR3 protein: CASSSRGGSTDTQYF; CDR3 DNA: TGCGCCAGCAGCTCCAGGGGCGGGTCCACAGATACGCAGTATTTT
J gene: TRBJ2-2; V gene: TRBV15; clone size: NA; D gene: NA; CDR3 protein: CATSTRGSYNTGELFF; CDR3 DNA: TGTGCCACCAGCACGCGGGGCAGTTATAACACCGGGGAGCTGTTTTTT
J gene: TRBJ2-1; V gene: TRBV3-1/TRBV3-2; clone size: few; D gene: NA; CDR3 protein: CASSQGRNGAEQFF; CDR3 DNA: TGTGCCAGCAGCCAAGGGCGGAATGGGGCTGAGCAGTTCTTC
J gene: TRBJ2-1; V gene: TRBV7-9; clone size: NA; D gene: NA; CDR3 protein: CASSLDPGGQFF; CDR3 DNA: TGTGCCAGCAGCTTAGATCCCGGAGGGCAGTTCTTC